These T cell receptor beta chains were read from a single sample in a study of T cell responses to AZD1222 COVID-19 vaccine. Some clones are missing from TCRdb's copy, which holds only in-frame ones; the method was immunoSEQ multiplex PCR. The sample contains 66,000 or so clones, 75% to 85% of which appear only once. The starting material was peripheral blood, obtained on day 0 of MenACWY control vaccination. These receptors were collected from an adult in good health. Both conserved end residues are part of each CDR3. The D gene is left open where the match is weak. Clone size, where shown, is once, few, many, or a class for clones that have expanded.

cdr3_aa: CASSLLAYGYTF; cdr3_nt: TGTGCCAGCAGCCTCCTCGCCTATGGCTACACCTTC; v_call: TRBV5-6; d_call: -; j_call: TRBJ1-2; clone_size: -; cdr3_length: 12
cdr3_aa: CSVEDHGGYEQYF; cdr3_nt: TGCAGCGTTGAAGATCATGGGGGTTACGAGCAGTACTTC; v_call: TRBV29-1; d_call: -; j_call: TRBJ2-7; clone_size: -; cdr3_length: 13
cdr3_aa: CASSALYEQYF; cdr3_nt: TGTGCCAGCAGTGCTCTGTACGAGCAGTACTTC; v_call: TRBV25-1; d_call: -; j_call: TRBJ2-7; clone_size: -; cdr3_length: 11
cdr3_aa: CASRGPTSGVSEQYF; cdr3_nt: TGTGCCAGCAGGGGCCCTACTAGCGGGGTCTCCGAGCAGTACTTC; v_call: TRBV6-5; d_call: TRBD2; j_call: TRBJ2-7; clone_size: -; cdr3_length: 15
cdr3_aa: CASSIHGPGKKYF; cdr3_nt: TGTGCCAGCAGTATCCACGGACCGGGAAAAAAGTACTTC; v_call: TRBV27; d_call: -; j_call: TRBJ2-7; clone_size: -; cdr3_length: 13
cdr3_aa: CAWSGVTEAFF; cdr3_nt: TGTGCCTGGAGCGGAGTCACTGAAGCTTTCTTT; v_call: TRBV30; d_call: -; j_call: TRBJ1-1; clone_size: -; cdr3_length: 11
cdr3_aa: CSASGNTEAFF; cdr3_nt: TGCAGTGCTAGCGGGAACACTGAAGCTTTCTTT; v_call: TRBV20-1; d_call: -; j_call: TRBJ1-1; clone_size: many; cdr3_length: 11
cdr3_aa: CASSSSHQRSYNEQFF; cdr3_nt: TGTGCCAGCAGCTCCAGCCACCAGCGGTCCTACAATGAGCAGTTCTTC; v_call: TRBV5-4; d_call: -; j_call: TRBJ2-1; clone_size: once; cdr3_length: 16
cdr3_aa: CASSNWRGNSYEQYF; cdr3_nt: TGTGCCAGCAGCAACTGGCGGGGGAACTCCTACGAGCAGTACTTC; v_call: TRBV11-2; d_call: TRBD2; j_call: TRBJ2-7; clone_size: -; cdr3_length: 15
cdr3_aa: CASSLRAGRTAALTF; cdr3_nt: TGTGCCAGCAGCTTAAGGGCGGGGAGAACCGCAGCTCTCACCTTC; v_call: TRBV7-3; d_call: -; j_call: TRBJ1-2; clone_size: -; cdr3_length: 15
cdr3_aa: CASSPSGLITEAFF; cdr3_nt: TGTGCCAGCTCCCCGAGTGGGTTGATCACTGAAGCTTTCTTT; v_call: TRBV18; d_call: -; j_call: TRBJ1-1; clone_size: -; cdr3_length: 14
cdr3_aa: CASSISQNTEAFF; cdr3_nt: TGTGCCAGTAGTATTTCACAGAACACTGAAGCTTTCTTT; v_call: TRBV19; d_call: -; j_call: TRBJ1-1; clone_size: -; cdr3_length: 13
cdr3_aa: CSAVPGQGTEAFF; cdr3_nt: TGCAGCGCCGTCCCGGGACAGGGGACTGAAGCTTTCTTT; v_call: TRBV29-1; d_call: TRBD1; j_call: TRBJ1-1; clone_size: -; cdr3_length: 13
cdr3_aa: CASSQGRATDYGYTF; cdr3_nt: TGTGCCAGCAGCCAAGGCAGGGCGACGGACTATGGCTACACCTTC; v_call: TRBV4-2; d_call: -; j_call: TRBJ1-2; clone_size: -; cdr3_length: 15
cdr3_aa: CASSSPGQGSYEQYF; cdr3_nt: TGTGCCAGCAGTTCCCCCGGACAGGGGTCTTACGAGCAGTACTTC; v_call: TRBV28; d_call: TRBD1; j_call: TRBJ2-7; clone_size: -; cdr3_length: 15
cdr3_aa: CASSLESGYSYEQYF; cdr3_nt: TGCGCCAGCAGCTTGGAAAGCGGGTATTCCTACGAGCAGTACTTC; v_call: TRBV5-1; d_call: -; j_call: TRBJ2-7; clone_size: -; cdr3_length: 15
cdr3_aa: CSVGTSNYNEQFF; cdr3_nt: TGCAGCGTTGGGACCAGCAACTACAATGAGCAGTTCTTC; v_call: TRBV29-1; d_call: -; j_call: TRBJ2-1; clone_size: -; cdr3_length: 13
cdr3_aa: CASSRDILRMNTEAFF; cdr3_nt: TGTGCCAGCAGTCGGGACATCCTACGCATGAACACTGAAGCTTTCTTT; v_call: TRBV2; d_call: -; j_call: TRBJ1-1; clone_size: few; cdr3_length: 16
cdr3_aa: CASTGQGTNEKLFF; cdr3_nt: TGTGCCAGCACTGGACAGGGAACTAATGAAAAACTGTTTTTT; v_call: TRBV2; d_call: TRBD1; j_call: TRBJ1-4; clone_size: -; cdr3_length: 14
cdr3_aa: CASSLGIGFGETQYF; cdr3_nt: TGTGCCAGCAGCTTGGGCATCGGGTTTGGGGAGACCCAGTACTTC; v_call: TRBV5-4; d_call: -; j_call: TRBJ2-5; clone_size: -; cdr3_length: 15
cdr3_aa: CASSPFASGEEDTQYF; cdr3_nt: TGTGCCAGTAGTCCCTTTGCCAGCGGGGAGGAGGATACGCAGTATTTT; v_call: TRBV19; d_call: TRBD2; j_call: TRBJ2-3; clone_size: -; cdr3_length: 16
cdr3_aa: CASSLAMAGSSYNEQFF; cdr3_nt: TGTGCCAGCAGCTTAGCCATGGCCGGAAGCTCCTACAATGAGCAGTTCTTC; v_call: TRBV7-8; d_call: -; j_call: TRBJ2-1; clone_size: medium-sized; cdr3_length: 17
cdr3_aa: CASTNLGGSGANVLTF; cdr3_nt: TGTGCCAGCACCAATTTGGGGGGGTCTGGGGCCAACGTCCTGACTTTC; v_call: TRBV7-9; d_call: TRBD2; j_call: TRBJ2-6; clone_size: -; cdr3_length: 16
cdr3_aa: CASSPTGANSPLHF; cdr3_nt: TGTGCCAGCAGCCCTACAGGGGCCAATTCACCCCTCCACTTT; v_call: TRBV3-1/TRBV3-2; d_call: TRBD1; j_call: TRBJ1-6; clone_size: -; cdr3_length: 14
cdr3_aa: CASSDLSSTDTQYF; cdr3_nt: TGTGCCAGCAGTGACTTGAGCAGCACAGATACGCAGTATTTT; v_call: TRBV2; d_call: -; j_call: TRBJ2-3; clone_size: -; cdr3_length: 14
cdr3_aa: CASSLHPGLEGTGELFF; cdr3_nt: TGTGCCAGTAGTCTCCACCCGGGACTCGAGGGCACCGGGGAGCTGTTTTTT; v_call: TRBV19; d_call: -; j_call: TRBJ2-2; clone_size: -; cdr3_length: 17
cdr3_aa: CASSSLRGFPTREQYF; cdr3_nt: TGTGCCAGCAGCTCCCTTCGGGGCTTTCCTACGAGGGAGCAGTACTTC; v_call: TRBV11-2; d_call: -; j_call: TRBJ2-7; clone_size: -; cdr3_length: 16
cdr3_aa: CASSLDRQGNSPLHF; cdr3_nt: TGCGCCAGCAGCTTGGACAGACAGGGAAATTCACCCCTCCACTTT; v_call: TRBV5-1; d_call: TRBD1; j_call: TRBJ1-6; clone_size: -; cdr3_length: 15
cdr3_aa: CASSQDRDQPQHF; cdr3_nt: TGTGCCAGCTCACAAGACAGGGATCAGCCCCAGCATTTT; v_call: TRBV18; d_call: TRBD1; j_call: TRBJ1-5; clone_size: -; cdr3_length: 13
cdr3_aa: CASSPRGTSGNYNEQFF; cdr3_nt: TGCGCCAGCAGCCCCAGGGGGACTAGCGGAAACTACAATGAGCAGTTCTTC; v_call: TRBV5-1; d_call: TRBD2; j_call: TRBJ2-1; clone_size: -; cdr3_length: 17
cdr3_aa: CASSHFPRGEQYF; cdr3_nt: TGTGCCAGCAGTCATTTTCCCAGGGGCGAGCAGTACTTC; v_call: TRBV27; d_call: -; j_call: TRBJ2-7; clone_size: -; cdr3_length: 13
cdr3_aa: CASSKGQRGTNEKLFF; cdr3_nt: TGTGCCAGCAGCAAGGGACAGCGGGGTACTAATGAAAAACTGTTTTTT; v_call: TRBV5-6; d_call: TRBD1; j_call: TRBJ1-4; clone_size: -; cdr3_length: 16
cdr3_aa: CASSPHGPGTEAFF; cdr3_nt: TGTGCCAGCAGCCCTCATGGGCCGGGCACTGAAGCTTTCTTT; v_call: TRBV11-2; d_call: -; j_call: TRBJ1-1; clone_size: once; cdr3_length: 14
cdr3_aa: CASSLAPGVSAFF; cdr3_nt: TGTGCCAGCAGCTTAGCGCCGGGGGTTTCAGCTTTCTTT; v_call: TRBV7-8; d_call: -; j_call: TRBJ1-1; clone_size: once; cdr3_length: 13
cdr3_aa: CASSGVSYNEQFF; cdr3_nt: TGTGCCAGTTCCGGAGTCTCCTACAATGAGCAGTTCTTC; v_call: TRBV19; d_call: -; j_call: TRBJ2-1; clone_size: -; cdr3_length: 13
cdr3_aa: CASSHRTGKGTEAFF; cdr3_nt: TGTGCCAGCAGCCACCGTACAGGGAAGGGAACTGAAGCTTTCTTT; v_call: TRBV5-4; d_call: -; j_call: TRBJ1-1; clone_size: -; cdr3_length: 15
cdr3_aa: CASSLPGTGEGTQYF; cdr3_nt: TGTGCCAGCAGTCTCCCCGGGACAGGGGAGGGTACGCAGTATTTT; v_call: TRBV28; d_call: TRBD1; j_call: TRBJ2-3; clone_size: -; cdr3_length: 15
cdr3_aa: CASSSFFASGYHEQYF; cdr3_nt: TGTGCCAGCAGTTCTTTCTTTGCTAGCGGGTACCACGAGCAGTACTTC; v_call: TRBV28; d_call: TRBD2; j_call: TRBJ2-7; clone_size: -; cdr3_length: 16
cdr3_aa: CASSQVGTGVNTEAFF; cdr3_nt: TGTGCCAGCAGCCAAGTTGGGACGGGTGTGAACACTGAAGCTTTCTTT; v_call: TRBV4-2; d_call: -; j_call: TRBJ1-1; clone_size: few; cdr3_length: 16
cdr3_aa: CASSFFPIPSYTEAFF; cdr3_nt: TGTGCCAGCAGCTTTTTCCCCATTCCCAGTTATACTGAAGCTTTCTTT; v_call: TRBV7-2; d_call: -; j_call: TRBJ1-1; clone_size: -; cdr3_length: 16
cdr3_aa: CASSQLAGGPGNNEQFF; cdr3_nt: TGTGCCAGCTCACAACTAGCGGGGGGGCCCGGAAACAATGAGCAGTTCTTC; v_call: TRBV18; d_call: TRBD2; j_call: TRBJ2-1; clone_size: -; cdr3_length: 17
cdr3_aa: CASSPGYEQYF; cdr3_nt: TGTGCCAGCAGTCCGGGCTACGAGCAGTACTTC; v_call: TRBV12-3/TRBV12-4; d_call: -; j_call: TRBJ2-7; clone_size: -; cdr3_length: 11
cdr3_aa: CASKWGDIQYF; cdr3_nt: TGTGCCAGCAAGTGGGGTGACATTCAGTACTTC; v_call: TRBV2; d_call: -; j_call: TRBJ2-4; clone_size: -; cdr3_length: 11
cdr3_aa: CASSGEALDTQYF; cdr3_nt: TGTGCCAGCAGTGGCGAAGCCTTAGATACGCAGTATTTT; v_call: TRBV2; d_call: -; j_call: TRBJ2-3; clone_size: -; cdr3_length: 13
cdr3_aa: CASSFFNSNTEAFF; cdr3_nt: TGTGCCAGCAGCTTCTTCAACAGTAACACTGAAGCTTTCTTT; v_call: TRBV5-6; d_call: -; j_call: TRBJ1-1; clone_size: -; cdr3_length: 14
cdr3_aa: CASSSRYTGELFF; cdr3_nt: TGTGCCAGCAGTTCCCGGTACACCGGGGAGCTGTTTTTT; v_call: TRBV6-2/TRBV6-3; d_call: -; j_call: TRBJ2-2; clone_size: -; cdr3_length: 13
cdr3_aa: CASSLMGRGRDNEQFF; cdr3_nt: TGTGCCAGCAGCTTAATGGGGAGGGGGAGAGACAATGAGCAGTTCTTC; v_call: TRBV7-9; d_call: -; j_call: TRBJ2-1; clone_size: few; cdr3_length: 16
cdr3_aa: CASSSQQLAGVGDTQYF; cdr3_nt: TGTGCCAGCAGTTCCCAACAACTAGCGGGAGTCGGGGATACGCAGTATTTT; v_call: TRBV28; d_call: TRBD2; j_call: TRBJ2-3; clone_size: -; cdr3_length: 17
cdr3_aa: CASSSTGTNGSPLHF; cdr3_nt: TGTGCCAGCAGCTCCACCGGGACGAACGGTTCACCCCTCCACTTT; v_call: TRBV7-2; d_call: -; j_call: TRBJ1-6; clone_size: -; cdr3_length: 15
cdr3_aa: CASSLSQVRVTDTQYF; cdr3_nt: TGCGCCAGCAGCTTGTCGCAGGTGCGGGTCACAGATACGCAGTATTTT; v_call: TRBV5-1; d_call: -; j_call: TRBJ2-3; clone_size: -; cdr3_length: 16
cdr3_aa: CASSLLAQGSPYEQYF; cdr3_nt: TGTGCCAGCAGCTTATTAGCGCAGGGGTCCCCCTACGAGCAGTACTTC; v_call: TRBV5-6; d_call: -; j_call: TRBJ2-7; clone_size: -; cdr3_length: 16
cdr3_aa: CASKRQGSGNTIYF; cdr3_nt: TGTGCCAGCAAGAGACAGGGTTCCGGAAACACCATATATTTT; v_call: TRBV28; d_call: TRBD1; j_call: TRBJ1-3; clone_size: -; cdr3_length: 14
cdr3_aa: CASSSRGSTDTQYF; cdr3_nt: TGTGCCAGCAGCTCGAGGGGGAGCACAGATACGCAGTATTTT; v_call: TRBV5-4; d_call: -; j_call: TRBJ2-3; clone_size: -; cdr3_length: 14
cdr3_aa: CASNVPGVNSPLHF; cdr3_nt: TGTGCCAGTAACGTTCCAGGGGTTAATTCACCCCTCCACTTT; v_call: TRBV19; d_call: -; j_call: TRBJ1-6; clone_size: once; cdr3_length: 14
cdr3_aa: CASSRSGTGTGYGYTF; cdr3_nt: TGTGCCAGCAGCCGCTCCGGGACAGGGACGGGGTATGGCTACACCTTC; v_call: TRBV3-1/TRBV3-2; d_call: TRBD1; j_call: TRBJ1-2; clone_size: -; cdr3_length: 16
cdr3_aa: CASSSEGPINVDTQYF; cdr3_nt: TGCGCCAGCAGCTCCGAGGGACCGATCAATGTAGATACGCAGTATTTT; v_call: TRBV5-1; d_call: -; j_call: TRBJ2-3; clone_size: -; cdr3_length: 16
cdr3_aa: CASSAETRSYQETQYF; cdr3_nt: TGTGCCAGCAGCGCGGAGACCCGATCGTACCAAGAGACCCAGTACTTC; v_call: TRBV11-2; d_call: -; j_call: TRBJ2-5; clone_size: -; cdr3_length: 16
cdr3_aa: CASSYGRGDQPQHF; cdr3_nt: TGTGCCAGCAGTTACGGCAGGGGTGATCAGCCCCAGCATTTT; v_call: TRBV6-2/TRBV6-3; d_call: -; j_call: TRBJ1-5; clone_size: -; cdr3_length: 14
cdr3_aa: CASSSGSGGTGTQYF; cdr3_nt: TGTGCCAGCAGTTCCGGGAGCGGGGGGACCGGGACCCAGTACTTC; v_call: TRBV7-2; d_call: TRBD2; j_call: TRBJ2-5; clone_size: -; cdr3_length: 15